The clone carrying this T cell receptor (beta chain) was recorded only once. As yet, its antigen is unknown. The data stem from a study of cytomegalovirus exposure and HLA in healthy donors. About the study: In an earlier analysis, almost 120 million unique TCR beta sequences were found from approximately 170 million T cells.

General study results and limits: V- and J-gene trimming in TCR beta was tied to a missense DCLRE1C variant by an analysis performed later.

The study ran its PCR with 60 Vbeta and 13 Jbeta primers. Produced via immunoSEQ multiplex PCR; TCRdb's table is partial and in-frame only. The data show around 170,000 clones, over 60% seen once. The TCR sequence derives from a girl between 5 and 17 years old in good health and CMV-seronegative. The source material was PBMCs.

CDR3: CASSRDWNTEAFF. In DNA, the CDR3 is TGTGCCAGCAGCCGGGATTGGAACACTGAAGCTTTCTTT. V and J are TRBV5-4 and TRBJ1-1; D is uncertain. There are 13 residues in the CDR3. V was trimmed by 4 bases and J by 1 base, leaving 8 bases between them. Germline CDR1 SGHNT, CDR2 YYREEE (reference sequence).